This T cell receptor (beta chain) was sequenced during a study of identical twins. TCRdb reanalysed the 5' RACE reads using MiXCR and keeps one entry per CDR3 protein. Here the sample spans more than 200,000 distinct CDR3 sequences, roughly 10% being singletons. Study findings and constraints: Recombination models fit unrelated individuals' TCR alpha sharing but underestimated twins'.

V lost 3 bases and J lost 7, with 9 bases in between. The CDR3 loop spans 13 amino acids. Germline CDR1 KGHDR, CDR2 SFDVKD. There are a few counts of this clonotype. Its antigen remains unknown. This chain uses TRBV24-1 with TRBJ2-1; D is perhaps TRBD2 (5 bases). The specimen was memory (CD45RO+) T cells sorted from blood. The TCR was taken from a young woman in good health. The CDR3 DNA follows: TGTGCCACCAGTGATGAGAGAGGGAATGAGCAGTTCTTC. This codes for CATSDERGNEQFF.